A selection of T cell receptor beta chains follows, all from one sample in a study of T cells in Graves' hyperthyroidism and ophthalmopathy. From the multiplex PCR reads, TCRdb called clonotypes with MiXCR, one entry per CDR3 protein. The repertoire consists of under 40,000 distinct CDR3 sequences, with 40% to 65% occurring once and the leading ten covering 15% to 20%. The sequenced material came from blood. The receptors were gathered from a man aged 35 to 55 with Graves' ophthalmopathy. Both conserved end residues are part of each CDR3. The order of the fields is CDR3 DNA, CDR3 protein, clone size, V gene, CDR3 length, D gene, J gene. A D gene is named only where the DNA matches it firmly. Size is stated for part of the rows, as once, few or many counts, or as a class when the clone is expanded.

CDR3nt: TGCAGTGCTCCAGCTCAAACCGAGCAGTACTTC; CDR3aa: CSAPAQTEQYF; abundance: few; v_gene: TRBV20-1; len: 11; d_gene: .; j_gene: TRBJ2-7
CDR3nt: TGTGCCAGCAGTTTATCGCCTGGACCGACCACCAAGCAGTACTTC; CDR3aa: CASSLSPGPTTKQYF; abundance: many; v_gene: TRBV27; len: 15; d_gene: .; j_gene: TRBJ2-7
CDR3nt: TGCGCCAGCAGTCGGGGGACAGGGTCGAACTATGGCTACACCTTC; CDR3aa: CASSRGTGSNYGYTF; abundance: .; v_gene: TRBV5-1; len: 15; d_gene: TRBD1; j_gene: TRBJ1-2
CDR3nt: TGTGCCATCAGTGAGTTGGGGGAGGAGTTGTTTTTT; CDR3aa: CAISELGEELFF; abundance: medium-sized; v_gene: TRBV10-3; len: 12; d_gene: .; j_gene: TRBJ1-4
CDR3nt: TGCAGCGTAACTAGCGGGAGGGGGGGTGAGCAGTTCTTC; CDR3aa: CSVTSGRGGEQFF; abundance: .; v_gene: TRBV29-1; len: 13; d_gene: TRBD2; j_gene: TRBJ2-1
CDR3nt: TGTGCCACCAGTGCGGGACCGTACACCTCCTACGAGCAGTACTTC; CDR3aa: CATSAGPYTSYEQYF; abundance: medium-sized; v_gene: TRBV24-1; len: 15; d_gene: .; j_gene: TRBJ2-7
CDR3nt: TGTGCCAGTAGCACTGGGGGACAGAGAGCCTACGAGCAGTACTTC; CDR3aa: CASSTGGQRAYEQYF; abundance: many; v_gene: TRBV19; len: 15; d_gene: TRBD1; j_gene: TRBJ2-7
CDR3nt: TGTGCCAGCAGCGATGAGGGGCAGTACAATCAGCCTCAGCATTTT; CDR3aa: CASSDEGQYNQPQHF; abundance: .; v_gene: TRBV11-2; len: 15; d_gene: .; j_gene: TRBJ1-5
CDR3nt: TGCAGTGCTAGAGGGGGACGCTTGTTGGATATGTTCTTC; CDR3aa: CSARGGRLLDMFF; abundance: once; v_gene: TRBV20-1; len: 13; d_gene: .; j_gene: TRBJ2-1
CDR3nt: TGCGCCAGCAGCCCCGGGACAGGGGGTTTTTCAACCTACGAGCAGTACTTC; CDR3aa: CASSPGTGGFSTYEQYF; abundance: many; v_gene: TRBV5-1; len: 17; d_gene: TRBD1; j_gene: TRBJ2-7
CDR3nt: TGTGCCAGCAGTTTCCCCCTCTCGGGACAGCCCCAGCATTTT; CDR3aa: CASSFPLSGQPQHF; abundance: many; v_gene: TRBV28; len: 14; d_gene: .; j_gene: TRBJ1-5
CDR3nt: TGCAGTGCTGGCAGGGCCAATGAGCAGTTCTTC; CDR3aa: CSAGRANEQFF; abundance: medium-sized; v_gene: TRBV20-1; len: 11; d_gene: .; j_gene: TRBJ2-1
CDR3nt: TGCGCCAGCAGCTTGGTGGACATCCTTGGAAAACTGTTTTTT; CDR3aa: CASSLVDILGKLFF; abundance: .; v_gene: TRBV5-1; len: 14; d_gene: .; j_gene: TRBJ1-4
CDR3nt: TGTGCCAGCAGCCAAGTGTCTGGTGCACCCCTCCACTTT; CDR3aa: CASSQVSGAPLHF; abundance: .; v_gene: TRBV14; len: 13; d_gene: .; j_gene: TRBJ1-6
CDR3nt: TGTGCCTGGAGCACTGGACAGAACTATAATTCACCCCTCCACTTT; CDR3aa: CAWSTGQNYNSPLHF; abundance: many; v_gene: TRBV30; len: 15; d_gene: .; j_gene: TRBJ1-6
CDR3nt: TGCAGCGTTGAGTGGGCCGAGAACTTC; CDR3aa: CSVEWAENF; abundance: .; v_gene: TRBV29-1; len: 9; d_gene: .; j_gene: TRBJ2-1
CDR3nt: TGTGCCAGCAGCCGGGACGTCGGGACCCAGTACTTC; CDR3aa: CASSRDVGTQYF; abundance: .; v_gene: TRBV7-2; len: 12; d_gene: .; j_gene: TRBJ2-5
CDR3nt: TGTGCCAGCAGCCCCGAGGGACGGATTTTAACTAATGAAAAACTGTTTTTT; CDR3aa: CASSPEGRILTNEKLFF; abundance: many; v_gene: TRBV6-6; len: 17; d_gene: .; j_gene: TRBJ1-4
CDR3nt: TGTGCCAGCAGCCTGACAGGGGACAATGAGCAGTTCTTC; CDR3aa: CASSLTGDNEQFF; abundance: .; v_gene: TRBV7-9; len: 13; d_gene: TRBD1; j_gene: TRBJ2-1
CDR3nt: TGCAGTGCTACCCAACGGAACACTGAAGCTTTCTTT; CDR3aa: CSATQRNTEAFF; abundance: .; v_gene: TRBV20-1; len: 12; d_gene: .; j_gene: TRBJ1-1
CDR3nt: TGTGCCAGCAGCTTAGATCAGAAAGGACAGGCTGCACGCACAGATACGCAGTATTTT; CDR3aa: CASSLDQKGQAARTDTQYF; abundance: .; v_gene: TRBV11-3; len: 19; d_gene: TRBD1; j_gene: TRBJ2-3
CDR3nt: TGCGCCAGCAGCCCCCCGGCCTATTCTTCACCCCTCCACTTT; CDR3aa: CASSPPAYSSPLHF; abundance: .; v_gene: TRBV4-1; len: 14; d_gene: .; j_gene: TRBJ1-6
CDR3nt: TGCGCCAGCAGCTTGGGGGGACAGGGGGCTGCCGTAGAGGCTTTCTTT; CDR3aa: CASSLGGQGAAVEAFF; abundance: .; v_gene: TRBV5-1; len: 16; d_gene: TRBD1; j_gene: TRBJ1-1
CDR3nt: TGTGCCAGATCCGCTGCCGGGACAGCGTATGGCTACACCTTC; CDR3aa: CARSAAGTAYGYTF; abundance: .; v_gene: TRBV19; len: 14; d_gene: TRBD1; j_gene: TRBJ1-2
CDR3nt: TGTGCCAGCACTGAGGGCGGACAAGAGACCCAGTACTTC; CDR3aa: CASTEGGQETQYF; abundance: many; v_gene: TRBV28; len: 13; d_gene: .; j_gene: TRBJ2-5
CDR3nt: TGTGCCAGCAGCCCCTTTGGAGGGGGCACAAACACTGAAGCTTTCTTT; CDR3aa: CASSPFGGGTNTEAFF; abundance: many; v_gene: TRBV7-6; len: 16; d_gene: TRBD1; j_gene: TRBJ1-1
CDR3nt: TGCAGTGCTAGTGCGCCCAGGGGGTATGGCTACACCTTC; CDR3aa: CSASAPRGYGYTF; abundance: once; v_gene: TRBV20-1; len: 13; d_gene: TRBD1; j_gene: TRBJ1-2
CDR3nt: TGCGCCAGCAGCGCCGGCTGTCAAGCTTTCTTT; CDR3aa: CASSAGCQAFF; abundance: once; v_gene: TRBV5-1; len: 11; d_gene: .; j_gene: TRBJ1-1
CDR3nt: TGTGCCAGCAGTTACCCGGGACACTATGGCTGCACCTTC; CDR3aa: CASSYPGHYGCTF; abundance: .; v_gene: TRBV6-5; len: 13; d_gene: .; j_gene: TRBJ1-2
CDR3nt: TGTGCCAGCAGTGCTAGCGGCCAAGAGACCCAGTACTTC; CDR3aa: CASSASGQETQYF; abundance: many; v_gene: TRBV6-1; len: 13; d_gene: TRBD2; j_gene: TRBJ2-5
CDR3nt: TGTGCCACCAGCAGGAGACAGGGGGCAGGACAGCCCCAGCATTTT; CDR3aa: CATSRRQGAGQPQHF; abundance: medium-sized; v_gene: TRBV15; len: 15; d_gene: TRBD1; j_gene: TRBJ1-5
CDR3nt: TGTGCCATCAGTGAGGGTATCGGACAGGGAACCGGGGAGCTGTTTTTT; CDR3aa: CAISEGIGQGTGELFF; abundance: .; v_gene: TRBV10-3; len: 16; d_gene: TRBD1; j_gene: TRBJ2-2
CDR3nt: .; CDR3aa: CASSFPENEQFFGPGTGNRGYTF; abundance: .; v_gene: TRBV7-9; len: 23; d_gene: .; j_gene: TRBJ1-2
CDR3nt: TGTGCCAGCAGTTTAAGGGACAGCTCTCCCCCGTATTTT; CDR3aa: CASSLRDSSPPYF; abundance: many; v_gene: TRBV12-3/TRBV12-4; len: 13; d_gene: TRBD1; j_gene: TRBJ2-3
CDR3nt: TGTGCCAGCAGTTCGCGCGAGCGGGAATATATCGATGAGCAGTTCTTC; CDR3aa: CASSSREREYIDEQFF; abundance: few; v_gene: TRBV28; len: 16; d_gene: TRBD2; j_gene: TRBJ2-1
CDR3nt: TGTGCCAGCAGCGTAGGGGATTCTGGGGCCAACGTCCTGACTTTC; CDR3aa: CASSVGDSGANVLTF; abundance: .; v_gene: TRBV9; len: 15; d_gene: .; j_gene: TRBJ2-6
CDR3nt: TGTGCCAGTAGTAGAATCCGGGACGCTAGCCCCTCTGGGGCCAAAAACATTCAGTACTTC; CDR3aa: CASSRIRDASPSGAKNIQYF; abundance: .; v_gene: TRBV19; len: 20; d_gene: .; j_gene: TRBJ2-4
CDR3nt: TGTGCCATCAGTGAGTCGCGGACTAGTCAAGAGACCCAGTACTTC; CDR3aa: CAISESRTSQETQYF; abundance: .; v_gene: TRBV10-3; len: 15; d_gene: TRBD2; j_gene: TRBJ2-5
CDR3nt: TGTGCCTGGGCCGTCCCCTGGGCTAGCGGCACAGATACGCAGTATTTT; CDR3aa: CAWAVPWASGTDTQYF; abundance: .; v_gene: TRBV30; len: 16; d_gene: .; j_gene: TRBJ2-3
CDR3nt: TGTGCCAGCAGCGTAGTTGTGGCGGGAGAGGGAGATACGCAGTATTTT; CDR3aa: CASSVVVAGEGDTQYF; abundance: many; v_gene: TRBV9; len: 16; d_gene: TRBD2; j_gene: TRBJ2-3
CDR3nt: TGTGCCATCAGTGATGTTGATGAGCAGTTCTTC; CDR3aa: CAISDVDEQFF; abundance: medium-sized; v_gene: TRBV10-3; len: 11; d_gene: .; j_gene: TRBJ2-1
CDR3nt: TGCAGTGCTAGGACAGGGAACACTGAAGCTTTCTTT; CDR3aa: CSARTGNTEAFF; abundance: .; v_gene: TRBV20-1; len: 12; d_gene: .; j_gene: TRBJ1-1
CDR3nt: TGTGCCAGCAGTTCTAGCGGGGTATCCTACGAGCAGTACTTC; CDR3aa: CASSSSGVSYEQYF; abundance: .; v_gene: TRBV2; len: 14; d_gene: TRBD2; j_gene: TRBJ2-7
CDR3nt: TGTGCCAGCACCTGGGGAGGGGCCAGCTATGAGCAGTTCTTC; CDR3aa: CASTWGGASYEQFF; abundance: once; v_gene: TRBV5-8; len: 14; d_gene: TRBD2; j_gene: TRBJ2-1
CDR3nt: TGTGCCAGTAGTAGGTCCCTGGAAAAACTGTTTTTT; CDR3aa: CASSRSLEKLFF; abundance: .; v_gene: TRBV19; len: 12; d_gene: .; j_gene: TRBJ1-4
CDR3nt: TGCAGTGCAAACAGGCAGCGGGATTGGGAGACCCAGTACTTC; CDR3aa: CSANRQRDWETQYF; abundance: .; v_gene: TRBV20-1; len: 14; d_gene: TRBD2; j_gene: TRBJ2-5
CDR3nt: TGTGCCAGTATAATCCGGCCGAACGAGGGGTACGAGCAGTACTTC; CDR3aa: CASIIRPNEGYEQYF; abundance: many; v_gene: TRBV19; len: 15; d_gene: .; j_gene: TRBJ2-7
CDR3nt: TGTGCCAGCAGCGTTCAAGAAGGGGGTGGGCAAGAGACCCAGTACTTC; CDR3aa: CASSVQEGGGQETQYF; abundance: many; v_gene: TRBV9; len: 16; d_gene: .; j_gene: TRBJ2-5
CDR3nt: TGTGCCAGCAGTTTACCGTCCGGGACAGCGTATGGCTACACCTTC; CDR3aa: CASSLPSGTAYGYTF; abundance: .; v_gene: TRBV28; len: 15; d_gene: TRBD1; j_gene: TRBJ1-2
CDR3nt: TGTGCCAGTACCAACCTGGGACTAGCGGGAGTATCCGGGGAGCTGTTTTTT; CDR3aa: CASTNLGLAGVSGELFF; abundance: many; v_gene: TRBV19; len: 17; d_gene: TRBD2; j_gene: TRBJ2-2